Below are 2 T cell receptor beta chains sequenced from a single sample in a study of T cells in Graves' hyperthyroidism and ophthalmopathy. Using RNA transcripts as the source, TCR beta CDR3 regions were amplified. A set of HTBI primers served as the primers for a first-round RT-PCR of the TCR CDR3. TCRdb re-called the multiplex PCR reads through MiXCR, storing one row per CDR3 protein. The table lists under 700,000 distinct CDR3 sequences, about a sixth of them singletons. Sequenced input: blood. The receptors come from a woman in her late teens or twenties with Graves' hyperthyroidism.

V and J are TRBV5-4 and TRBJ1-1; perhaps TRBD1 as D (6 bases). The CDR3 spans 15 residues. The germline CDR1 and CDR2 sequences are SGHNT and YYREEE (reference sequence). V lost 0 bases and J lost 11, with 20 bases in between. The DNA of the CDR3 is TGTGCCAGCAGCTTGGGGGTCAAGGGGGAGAGGGGCGCTTTCTTT. Translating it yields CASSLGVKGERGAFF.

In this sample, this clonotype turned up a few times. This CDR3 reads CASSPTYSEKTQYF. For the CDR3, the DNA is TGTGCCAGCTCACCGACATACTCCGAAAAGACCCAGTACTTC. V usage is TRBV18 and J usage is TRBJ2-5; D not certain. Trimming removed 3 bases from V and 6 bases from J, with 14 bases in between. This CDR3 has 14 residues. CDR1 is KGHSH, CDR2 LQKENI, per germline.